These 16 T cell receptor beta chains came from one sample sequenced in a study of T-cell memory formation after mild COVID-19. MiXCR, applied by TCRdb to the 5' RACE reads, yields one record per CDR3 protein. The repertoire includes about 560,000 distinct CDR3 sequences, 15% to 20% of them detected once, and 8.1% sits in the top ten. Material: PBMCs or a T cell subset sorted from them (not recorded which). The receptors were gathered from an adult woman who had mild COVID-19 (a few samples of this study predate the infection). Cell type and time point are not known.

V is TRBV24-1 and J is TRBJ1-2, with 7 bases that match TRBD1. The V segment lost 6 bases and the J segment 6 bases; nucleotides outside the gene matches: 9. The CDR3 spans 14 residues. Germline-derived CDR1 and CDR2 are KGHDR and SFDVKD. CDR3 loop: CATSRTGTEHGYTF. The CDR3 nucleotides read TGTGCCACCAGTCGCACCGGGACAGAGCATGGCTACACCTTC.

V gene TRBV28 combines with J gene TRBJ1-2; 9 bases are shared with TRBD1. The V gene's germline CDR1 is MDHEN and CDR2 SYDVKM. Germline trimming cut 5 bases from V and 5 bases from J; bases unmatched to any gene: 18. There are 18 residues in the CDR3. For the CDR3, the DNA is TGTGCCAGCAGTGTCACCGGGACAGGGCGTATGAGGGCTTATGGCTACACCTTC. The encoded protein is CASSVTGTGRMRAYGYTF.

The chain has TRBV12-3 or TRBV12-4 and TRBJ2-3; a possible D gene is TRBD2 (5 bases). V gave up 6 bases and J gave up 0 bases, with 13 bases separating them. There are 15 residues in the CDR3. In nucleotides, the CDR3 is TGTGCCAGCAGAGTTAGCGAGAGGAGCACAGATACGCAGTATTTT. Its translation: CASRVSERSTDTQYF.

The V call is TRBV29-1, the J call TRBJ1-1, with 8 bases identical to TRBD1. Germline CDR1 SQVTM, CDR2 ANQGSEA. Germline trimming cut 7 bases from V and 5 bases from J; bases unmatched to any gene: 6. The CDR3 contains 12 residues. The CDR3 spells CSATGGRTEAFF. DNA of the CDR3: TGCAGCGCCACAGGGGGAAGGACTGAAGCTTTCTTT.

As DNA, the CDR3 is TGCAGTGCTTTTAAGGGGGCAAAGGGGAACACTGAAGCTTTCTTT. The encoded protein is CSAFKGAKGNTEAFF. V is TRBV20-1 and J is TRBJ1-1; 7 bases line up with TRBD1. Per the germline V gene, CDR1 is DFQATT and CDR2 is SNEGSKA (reference sequence). The CDR3 spans 15 residues. Unmatched junction bases numbered 10, after V lost 5 bases and J lost 1 base.

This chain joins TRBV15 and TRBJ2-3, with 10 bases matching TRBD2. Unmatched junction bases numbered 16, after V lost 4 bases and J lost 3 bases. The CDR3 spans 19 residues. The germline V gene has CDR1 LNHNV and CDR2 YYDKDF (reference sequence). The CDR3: CATSTHAPLAGVDTDTQYF. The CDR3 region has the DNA TGTGCCACCAGCACCCACGCGCCCCTAGCGGGAGTGGATACAGATACGCAGTATTTT.

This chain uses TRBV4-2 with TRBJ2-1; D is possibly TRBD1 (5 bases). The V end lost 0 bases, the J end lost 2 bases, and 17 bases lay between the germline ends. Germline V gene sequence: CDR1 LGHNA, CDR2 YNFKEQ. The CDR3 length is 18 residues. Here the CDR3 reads CASSQDLGATTPYNEQFF. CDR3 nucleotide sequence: TGTGCCAGCAGCCAAGATTTAGGGGCCACTACCCCCTACAATGAGCAGTTCTTC.

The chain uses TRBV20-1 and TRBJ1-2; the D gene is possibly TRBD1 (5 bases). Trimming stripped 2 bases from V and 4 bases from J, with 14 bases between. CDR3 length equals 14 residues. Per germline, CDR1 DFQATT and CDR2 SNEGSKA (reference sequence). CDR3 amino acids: CSARSADNSYGYTF. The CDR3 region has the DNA TGCAGTGCTAGATCTGCGGACAACTCCTATGGCTACACCTTC.

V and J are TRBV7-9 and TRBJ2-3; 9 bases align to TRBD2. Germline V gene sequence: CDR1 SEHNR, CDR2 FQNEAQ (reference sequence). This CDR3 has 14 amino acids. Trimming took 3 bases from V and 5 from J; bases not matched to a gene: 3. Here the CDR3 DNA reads TGTGCCAGCAGCTTTGTAGCGGGAGTAGATACGCAGTATTTT. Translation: CASSFVAGVDTQYF.

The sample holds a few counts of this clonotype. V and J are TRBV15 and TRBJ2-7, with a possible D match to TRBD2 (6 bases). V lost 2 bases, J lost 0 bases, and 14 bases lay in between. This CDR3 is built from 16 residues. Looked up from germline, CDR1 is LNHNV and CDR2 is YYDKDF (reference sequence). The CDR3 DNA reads TGTGCCACCAGCAGAATGCGGGGTGAAAGCTCCTACGAGCAGTACTTC. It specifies CATSRMRGESSYEQYF. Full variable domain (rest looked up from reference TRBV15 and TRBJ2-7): DAMVIQNPRYQVTQFGKPVTLSCSQTLNHNVMYWYQQKSSQAPKLLFHYYDKDFNNEADTPDNFQSRRPNTSFCFLDIRSPGLGDTAMYLCATSRMRGESSYEQYFGPGTRLTVT.

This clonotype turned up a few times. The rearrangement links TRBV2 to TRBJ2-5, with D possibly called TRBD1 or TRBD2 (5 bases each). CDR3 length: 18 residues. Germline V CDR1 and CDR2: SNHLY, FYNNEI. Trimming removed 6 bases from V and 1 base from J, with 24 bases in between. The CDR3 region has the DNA TGTGCCAGCAGCAAATTCCGCCGGCCAGGGAGCACCCAAGAGACCCAGTACTTC. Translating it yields CASSKFRRPGSTQETQYF.

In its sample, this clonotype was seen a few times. The CDR3 loop is CASTPQGISDEQFF. The DNA of the CDR3 is TGTGCCAGCACTCCTCAGGGGATTTCGGATGAGCAGTTCTTC. V and J are TRBV6-5 and TRBJ2-1; D may be TRBD1 (6 bases). CDR3 length: 14 amino acids. Germline loops: CDR1 MNHEY, CDR2 SVGAGI. With 7 bases removed from V and 8 bases from J, the gap between germline ends came to 18 bases.

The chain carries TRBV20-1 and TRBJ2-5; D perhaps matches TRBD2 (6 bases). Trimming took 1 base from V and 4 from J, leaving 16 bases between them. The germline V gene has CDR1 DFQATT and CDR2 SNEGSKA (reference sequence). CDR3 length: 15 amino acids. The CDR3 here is CSARAPGLQRETQYF. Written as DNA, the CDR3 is TGCAGTGCTAGAGCCCCCGGACTACAACGAGAGACCCAGTACTTC.

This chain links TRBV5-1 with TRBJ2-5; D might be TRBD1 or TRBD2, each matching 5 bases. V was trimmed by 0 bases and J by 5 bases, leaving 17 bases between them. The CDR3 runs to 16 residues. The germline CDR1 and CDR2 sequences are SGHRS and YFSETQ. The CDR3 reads CASSLERRGPLETQYF. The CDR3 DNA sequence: TGCGCCAGCAGCTTGGAACGACGGGGCCCGTTGGAGACCCAGTACTTC.

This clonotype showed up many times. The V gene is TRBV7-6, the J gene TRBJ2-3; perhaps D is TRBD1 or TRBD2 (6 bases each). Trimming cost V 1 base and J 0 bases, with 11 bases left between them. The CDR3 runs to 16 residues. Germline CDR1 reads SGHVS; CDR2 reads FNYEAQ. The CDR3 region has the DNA TGTGCCAGCAGCTTAGACGGGGGCGGTAGCACAGATACGCAGTATTTT. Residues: CASSLDGGGSTDTQYF.

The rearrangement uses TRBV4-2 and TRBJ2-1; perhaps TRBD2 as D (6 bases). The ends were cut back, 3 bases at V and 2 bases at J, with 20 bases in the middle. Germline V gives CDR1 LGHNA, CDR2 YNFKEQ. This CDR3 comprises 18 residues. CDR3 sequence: CASSHLIAGGETYNEQFF. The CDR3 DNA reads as TGTGCCAGCAGCCATCTCATAGCCGGAGGGGAGACCTACAATGAGCAGTTCTTC.